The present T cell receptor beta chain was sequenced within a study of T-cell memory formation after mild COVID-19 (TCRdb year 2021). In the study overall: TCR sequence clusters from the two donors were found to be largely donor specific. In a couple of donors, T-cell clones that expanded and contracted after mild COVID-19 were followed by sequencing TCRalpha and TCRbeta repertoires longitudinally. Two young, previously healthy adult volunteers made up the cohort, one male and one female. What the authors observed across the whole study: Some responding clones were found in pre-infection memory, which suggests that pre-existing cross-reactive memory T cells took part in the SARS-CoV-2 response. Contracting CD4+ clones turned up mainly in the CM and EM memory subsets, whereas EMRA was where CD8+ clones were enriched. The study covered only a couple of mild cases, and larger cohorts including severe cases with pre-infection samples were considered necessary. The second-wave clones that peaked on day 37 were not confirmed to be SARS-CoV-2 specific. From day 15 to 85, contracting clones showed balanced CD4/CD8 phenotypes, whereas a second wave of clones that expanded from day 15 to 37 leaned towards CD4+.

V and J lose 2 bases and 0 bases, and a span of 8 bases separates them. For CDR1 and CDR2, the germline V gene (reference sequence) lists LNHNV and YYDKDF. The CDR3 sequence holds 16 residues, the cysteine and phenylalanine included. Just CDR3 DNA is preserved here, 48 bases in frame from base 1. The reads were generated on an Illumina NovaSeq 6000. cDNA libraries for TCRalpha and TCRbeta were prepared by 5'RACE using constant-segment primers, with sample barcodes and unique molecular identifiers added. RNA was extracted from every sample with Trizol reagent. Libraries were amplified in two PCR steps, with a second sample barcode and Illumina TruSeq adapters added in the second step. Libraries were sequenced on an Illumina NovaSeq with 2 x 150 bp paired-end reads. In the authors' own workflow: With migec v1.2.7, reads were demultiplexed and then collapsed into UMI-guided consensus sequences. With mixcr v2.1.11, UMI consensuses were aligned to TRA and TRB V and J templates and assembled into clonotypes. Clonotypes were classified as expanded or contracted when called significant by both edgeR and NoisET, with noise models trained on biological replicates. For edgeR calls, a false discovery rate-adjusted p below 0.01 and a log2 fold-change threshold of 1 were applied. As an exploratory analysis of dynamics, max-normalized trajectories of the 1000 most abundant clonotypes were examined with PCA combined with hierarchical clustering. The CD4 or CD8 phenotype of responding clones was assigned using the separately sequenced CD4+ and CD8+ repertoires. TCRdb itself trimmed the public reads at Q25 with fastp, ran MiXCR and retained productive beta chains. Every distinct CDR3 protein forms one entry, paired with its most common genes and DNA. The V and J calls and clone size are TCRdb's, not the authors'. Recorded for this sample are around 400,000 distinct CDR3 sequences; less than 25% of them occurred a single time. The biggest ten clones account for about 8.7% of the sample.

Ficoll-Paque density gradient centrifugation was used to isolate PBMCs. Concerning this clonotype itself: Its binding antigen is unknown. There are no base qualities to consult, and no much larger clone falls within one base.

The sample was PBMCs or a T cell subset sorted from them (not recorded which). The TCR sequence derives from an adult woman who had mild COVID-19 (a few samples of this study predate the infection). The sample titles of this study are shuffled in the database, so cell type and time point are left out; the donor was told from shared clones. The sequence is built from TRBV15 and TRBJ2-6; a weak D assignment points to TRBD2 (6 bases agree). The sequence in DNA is TGTGCCACCAGCAGAACTAGCCTCTCTGGGGCCAACGTCCTGACTTTC. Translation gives CATSRTSLSGANVLTF.